This T cell receptor beta chain was recovered during a study of identical twins. This clonotype was detected only a few times. V shed 4 bases and J shed 2 bases, with 15 bases lying between them. Germline V gene sequence: CDR1 SQVTM, CDR2 ANQGSEA. The CDR3 contains 14 residues. Each CDR3 protein gets one entry after TCRdb re-called the 5' RACE reads with MiXCR. Of about 570,000 distinct CDR3 sequences in the sample, more than 9% were seen once. This sample also belongs to another study, concerning yellow fever vaccine responses in identical twins.

What was sequenced was PBMCs. The TCR was taken from a woman aged 18 to 35 in good health. The chain joins TRBV29-1 to TRBJ2-7, with D maybe TRBD1 (6 bases). The CDR3 loop reads CSVGRGGVAYEQYF. The CDR3 DNA sequence: TGCAGCGTTGGCAGGGGTGGTGTGGCCTACGAGCAGTACTTC.